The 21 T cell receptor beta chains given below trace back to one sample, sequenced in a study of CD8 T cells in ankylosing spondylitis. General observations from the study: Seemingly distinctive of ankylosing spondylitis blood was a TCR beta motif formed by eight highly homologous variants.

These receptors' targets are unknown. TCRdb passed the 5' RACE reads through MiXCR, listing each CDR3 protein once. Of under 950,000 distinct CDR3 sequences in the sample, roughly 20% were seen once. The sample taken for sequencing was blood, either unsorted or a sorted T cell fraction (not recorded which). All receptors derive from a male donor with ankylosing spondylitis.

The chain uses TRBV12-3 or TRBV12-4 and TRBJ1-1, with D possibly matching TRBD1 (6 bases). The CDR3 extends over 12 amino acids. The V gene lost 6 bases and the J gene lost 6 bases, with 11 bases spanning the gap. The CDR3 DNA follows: TGTGCCAGCAGCCATTCAGGGGCTGAAGCTTTCTTT. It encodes CASSHSGAEAFF.

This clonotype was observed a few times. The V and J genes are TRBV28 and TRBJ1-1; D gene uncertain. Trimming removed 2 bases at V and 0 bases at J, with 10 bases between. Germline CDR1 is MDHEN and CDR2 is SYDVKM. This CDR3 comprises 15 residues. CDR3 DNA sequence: TGTGCCAGCAGTTTACGGGCAGAACTGAACACTGAAGCTTTCTTT. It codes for CASSLRAELNTEAFF. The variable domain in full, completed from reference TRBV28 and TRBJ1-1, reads DVKVTQSSRYLVKRTGEKVFLECVQDMDHENMFWYRQDPGLGLRLIYFSYDVKMKEKGDIPEGYSVSREKKERFSLILESASTNQTSMYLCASSLRAELNTEAFFGQGTRLTVV.

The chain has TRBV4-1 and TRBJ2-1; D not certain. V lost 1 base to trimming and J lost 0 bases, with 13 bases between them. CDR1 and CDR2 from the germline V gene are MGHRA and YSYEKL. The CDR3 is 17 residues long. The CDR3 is CASSQGRLRSSYNEQFF. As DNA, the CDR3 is TGCGCCAGCAGCCAAGGGCGCCTCCGTAGCTCCTACAATGAGCAGTTCTTC.

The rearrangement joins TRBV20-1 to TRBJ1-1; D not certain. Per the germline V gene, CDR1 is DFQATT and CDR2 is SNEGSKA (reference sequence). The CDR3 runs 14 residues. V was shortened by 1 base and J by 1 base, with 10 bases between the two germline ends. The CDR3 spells CSARVGGRNTEAFF. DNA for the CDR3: TGCAGTGCTAGAGTTGGAGGGAGGAACACTGAAGCTTTCTTT.

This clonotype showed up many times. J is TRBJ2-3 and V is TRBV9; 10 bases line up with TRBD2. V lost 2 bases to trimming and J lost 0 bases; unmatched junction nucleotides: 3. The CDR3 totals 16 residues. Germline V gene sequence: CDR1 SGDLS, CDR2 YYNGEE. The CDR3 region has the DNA TGTGCCAGCAGCGTGGTAGCGGGGGGTAGCACAGATACGCAGTATTTT. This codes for CASSVVAGGSTDTQYF.

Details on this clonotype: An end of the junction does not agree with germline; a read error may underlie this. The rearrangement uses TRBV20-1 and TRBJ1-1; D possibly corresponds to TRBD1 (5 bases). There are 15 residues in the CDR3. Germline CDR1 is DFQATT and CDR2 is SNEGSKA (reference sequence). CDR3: CSARIREGPNTEAFF. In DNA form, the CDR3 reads TGCAGTGCTAGGATTCGGGAGGGGCCGAACACAGAAGCTTTCTTT.

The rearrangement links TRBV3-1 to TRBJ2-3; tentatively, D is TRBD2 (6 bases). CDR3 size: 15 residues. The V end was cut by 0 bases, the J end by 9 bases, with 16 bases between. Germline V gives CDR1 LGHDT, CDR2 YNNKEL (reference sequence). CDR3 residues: CASSQEWSTGGTQYF. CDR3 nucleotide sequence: TGTGCCAGCAGCCAAGAATGGAGTACCGGAGGGACGCAGTATTTT.

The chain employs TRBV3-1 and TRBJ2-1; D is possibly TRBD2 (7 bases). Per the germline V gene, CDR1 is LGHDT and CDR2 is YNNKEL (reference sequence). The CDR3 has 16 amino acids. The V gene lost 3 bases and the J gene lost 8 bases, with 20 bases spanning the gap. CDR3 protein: CASSQTRTGGRYEQFF. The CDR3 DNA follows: TGTGCCAGCAGCCAGACGCGAACGGGGGGCCGCTATGAGCAGTTCTTC.

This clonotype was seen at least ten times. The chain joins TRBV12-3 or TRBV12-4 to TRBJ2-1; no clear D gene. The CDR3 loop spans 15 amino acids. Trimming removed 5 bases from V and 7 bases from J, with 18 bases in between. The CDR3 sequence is CASSLPEGIRNEQFF. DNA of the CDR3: TGTGCCAGCAGTCTCCCGGAAGGGATACGGAATGAGCAGTTCTTC.

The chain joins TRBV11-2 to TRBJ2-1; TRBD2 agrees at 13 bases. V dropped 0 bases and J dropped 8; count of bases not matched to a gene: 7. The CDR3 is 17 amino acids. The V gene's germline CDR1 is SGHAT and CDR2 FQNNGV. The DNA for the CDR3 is TGTGCCAGCAGCTTAGATTTCGGACTAGCGGGGGTCTATGAGCAGTTCTTC. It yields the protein CASSLDFGLAGVYEQFF.

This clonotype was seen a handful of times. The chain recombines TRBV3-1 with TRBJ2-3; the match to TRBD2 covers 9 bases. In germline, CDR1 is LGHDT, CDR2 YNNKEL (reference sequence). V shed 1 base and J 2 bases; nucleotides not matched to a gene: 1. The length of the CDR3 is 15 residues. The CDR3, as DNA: TGTGCCAGCAGCCAAGGACTAGCGGTCACAGATACGCAGTATTTT. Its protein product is CASSQGLAVTDTQYF.

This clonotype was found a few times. For the CDR3, the DNA is TGCGCCAGCAGCTTGACAGGGGGTTCGTGGGAGACCCAGTACTTC. Translation: CASSLTGGSWETQYF. J is TRBJ2-5 and V is TRBV5-1; 8 bases are a match to TRBD1. The CDR3 runs 15 residues. Looked up from germline, CDR1 is SGHRS and CDR2 is YFSETQ. The trim removed 1 base at V and 5 bases at J, leaving 7 bases unmatched.

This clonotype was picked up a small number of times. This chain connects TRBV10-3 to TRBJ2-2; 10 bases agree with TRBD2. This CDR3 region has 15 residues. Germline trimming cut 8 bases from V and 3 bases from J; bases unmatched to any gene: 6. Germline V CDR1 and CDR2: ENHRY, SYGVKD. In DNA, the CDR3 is TGTGCCATCGATGCCGGGACTAGCGACACCGGGGAGCTGTTTTTT. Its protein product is CAIDAGTSDTGELFF.

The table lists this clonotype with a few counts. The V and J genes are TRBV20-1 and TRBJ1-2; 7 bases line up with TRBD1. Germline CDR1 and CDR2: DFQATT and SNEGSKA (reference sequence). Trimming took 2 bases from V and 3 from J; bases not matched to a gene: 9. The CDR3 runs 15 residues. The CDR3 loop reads CSARPSGQLDYGYTF. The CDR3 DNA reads TGCAGTGCTAGACCCTCGGGACAGCTAGACTATGGCTACACCTTC.

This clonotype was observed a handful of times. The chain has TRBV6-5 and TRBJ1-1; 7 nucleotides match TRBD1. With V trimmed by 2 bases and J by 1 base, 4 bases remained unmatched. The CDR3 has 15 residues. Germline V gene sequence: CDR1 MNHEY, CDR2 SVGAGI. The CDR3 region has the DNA TGTGCCAGCAGTTACCCGACAGGGCGGAACACTGAAGCTTTCTTT. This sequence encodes CASSYPTGRNTEAFF.

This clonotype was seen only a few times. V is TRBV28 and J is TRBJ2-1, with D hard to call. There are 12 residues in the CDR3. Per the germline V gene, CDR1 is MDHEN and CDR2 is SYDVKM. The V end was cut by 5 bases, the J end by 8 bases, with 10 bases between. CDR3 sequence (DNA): TGTGCCAGCAGTGTGCAGTCCCATGAGCAGTTCTTC. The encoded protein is CASSVQSHEQFF.

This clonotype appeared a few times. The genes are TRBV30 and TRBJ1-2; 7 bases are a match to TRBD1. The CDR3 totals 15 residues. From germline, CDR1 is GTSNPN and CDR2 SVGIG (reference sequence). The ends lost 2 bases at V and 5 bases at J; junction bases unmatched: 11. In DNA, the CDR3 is TGTGCCTGGAGTACCGACGCGGACAGGATTTATGGCTACACCTTC. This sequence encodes CAWSTDADRIYGYTF.

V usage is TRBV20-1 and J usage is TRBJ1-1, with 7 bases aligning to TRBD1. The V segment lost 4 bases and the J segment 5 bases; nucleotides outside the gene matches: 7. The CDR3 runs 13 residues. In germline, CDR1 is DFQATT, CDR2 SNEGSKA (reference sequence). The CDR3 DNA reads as TGCAGTGCTAAGAGACAGGGAGGGACTGAAGCTTTCTTT. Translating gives CSAKRQGGTEAFF.

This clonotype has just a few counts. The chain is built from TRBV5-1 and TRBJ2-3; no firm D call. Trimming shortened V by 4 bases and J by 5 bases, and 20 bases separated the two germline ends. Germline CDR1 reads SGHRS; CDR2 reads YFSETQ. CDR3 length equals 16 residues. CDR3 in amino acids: CASSPTVGTAQDTQYF. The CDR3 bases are TGCGCCAGCAGCCCAACCGTCGGCACGGCACAAGATACGCAGTATTTT.

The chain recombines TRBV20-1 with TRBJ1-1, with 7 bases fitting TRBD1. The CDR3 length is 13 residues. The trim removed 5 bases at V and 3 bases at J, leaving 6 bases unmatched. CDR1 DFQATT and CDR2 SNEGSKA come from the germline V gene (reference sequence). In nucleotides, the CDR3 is TGCAGTGCTGCCGGAGACAGGGACACTGAAGCTTTCTTT. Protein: CSAAGDRDTEAFF.

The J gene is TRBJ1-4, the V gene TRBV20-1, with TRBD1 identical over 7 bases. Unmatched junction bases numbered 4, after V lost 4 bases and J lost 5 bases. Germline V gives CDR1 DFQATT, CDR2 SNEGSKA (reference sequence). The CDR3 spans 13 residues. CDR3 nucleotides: TGCAGTGCTAAGACAGGGTTAAATGAAAAACTGTTTTTT. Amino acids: CSAKTGLNEKLFF.